What follows are 13 T cell receptor beta chains derived from one specimen sequenced in a study of blood T cell repertoires in COVID-19. Using immunoSEQ multiplex PCR, the repertoire was profiled, and TCRdb retains in-frame clones only, with some absent. Here the sample spans over 100,000 clones, around 87% being singletons. The sequencing input was peripheral blood. These receptors originate from a man in his fifties or sixties with active COVID-19.

The rearrangement uses TRBV3-1 (or the pseudogene TRBV3-2) and TRBJ2-5; 7 bases align to TRBD2. This CDR3 is built from 15 residues. Trimming at V came to 2 bases and at J to 5 bases, leaving 8 bases not matched to a gene. The germline V gene has CDR1 LGHDT and CDR2 YNNKEL (reference sequence). The CDR3 DNA reads as TGTGCCAGCAGCCAACCGGGACTAAGGTCGGAGACCCAGTACTTC. Translating it yields CASSQPGLRSETQYF.

The chain has TRBV7-8 and TRBJ2-5, with 8 bases matching TRBD2. Germline CDR1 is SGHVS and CDR2 is FQNEAQ. The length of the CDR3 is 13 residues. The V and J ends lost 5 bases and 5 bases, in that order; junction bases with no gene match: 4. CDR3 DNA: TGTGCCAGCAGCCGGACTAGCATGGAGACCCAGTACTTC. Amino acid sequence: CASSRTSMETQYF.

J is TRBJ2-3 and V is TRBV7-2, with 10 bases matching TRBD2. With V trimmed by 4 bases and J by 5 bases, 9 bases remained unmatched. CDR3 size: 16 residues. The germline gives CDR1 SGHTA, CDR2 FQGNSA. The CDR3 region has the DNA TGTGCCAGCAGCTCTAGACTAGCGGGTCTTGGAGATACGCAGTATTTT. It codes for CASSSRLAGLGDTQYF.

The CDR3: CASSQAIGAYEQYF. The DNA for the CDR3 is TGTGCCAGCAGCCAAGCAATCGGGGCCTACGAGCAGTACTTC. The chain is built from TRBV3-1 (or the pseudogene TRBV3-2) and TRBJ2-7, with D maybe TRBD2 (5 bases). CDR1 and CDR2 from the germline V gene are LGHDT and YNNKEL (reference sequence). The CDR3 contains 14 residues. V lost 1 base, J lost 2 bases, and 9 bases lay in between.

The V gene is TRBV27, the J gene TRBJ2-3; the match to TRBD2 covers 10 bases. With V trimmed by 9 bases and J by 8 bases, 8 bases remained unmatched. From germline, CDR1 is MNHEY and CDR2 SMNVEV (reference sequence). The length of the CDR3 is 13 residues. The CDR3 DNA reads as TGTGCCAGTAGGGGACTAGCGTCAGGTACGCAGTATTTT. Its protein is CASRGLASGTQYF.

Regarding this clone: One junction end disagrees with the germline gene, perhaps due to a read error. The gene calls are TRBV30 and TRBJ2-7, with 7 bases matching TRBD1. The CDR3 length is 12 residues. Germline values: CDR1 GTSNPN, CDR2 SVGIG (reference sequence). The CDR3 nucleotides are TGTGCCTGGAGGGGACAGTCTCGCGACAGTAACTTC. This encodes CAWRGQSRDSNF.

This chain connects TRBV7-6 to TRBJ1-5; D call uncertain. The CDR3 consists of 14 residues. Germline V lookup: CDR1 SGHVS, CDR2 FNYEAQ. V gave up 4 bases and J gave up 7 bases, with 14 bases separating them. CDR3 amino acids: CASSSVRLEQPQHF. In DNA, the CDR3 is TGTGCCAGCAGCTCTGTCCGCCTGGAGCAGCCCCAGCATTTT.

This chain links TRBV27 with TRBJ1-5; 8 positions match TRBD1. Germline V lookup: CDR1 MNHEY, CDR2 SMNVEV (reference sequence). Germline trimming cut 4 bases from V and 0 bases from J; bases unmatched to any gene: 2. The CDR3 is 15 residues long. In DNA, the CDR3 is TGTGCCAGCAGTTGGACAGGGTTTAGCAATCAGCCCCAGCATTTT. The encoded protein is CASSWTGFSNQPQHF.

The V gene is TRBV6-5, the J gene TRBJ2-5, with TRBD1 matching over 7 bases. The CDR3 extends over 14 amino acids. V trimming: 10 bases; J trimming: 8 bases; junction bases outside the gene matches: 16. Germline V gene data show CDR1 as MNHEY and CDR2 as SVGAGI. The CDR3 nucleotides read TGTGCCACCCACATGGGGCAGGGGGATCTTACCCAGTACTTC. Its translation: CATHMGQGDLTQYF.

As DNA, the CDR3 is TGTGCTAGTGGTTTAGGGCTAGCGGGGGGCGGCACAGATACGCAGTATTTT. Residues: CASGLGLAGGGTDTQYF. V usage is TRBV12-5 and J usage is TRBJ2-3, with 11 bases lining up with TRBD2. V lost 3 bases and J lost 1; bases outside the gene matches: 6. CDR1 and CDR2 (germline): LGHNT, FRNRAP. CDR3 length equals 17 residues.

This clone was counted between two and nine times. The chain is built from TRBV7-5 and TRBJ1-6; the table's D call of TRBD1 was not tested on the DNA. TRBV7-5 counts as a pseudogene. This CDR3 region has 14 residues. CDR3 region: CARSHDSNNSPLHF. In DNA, the CDR3 is TGTGCCAGAAGCCACGACAGTAATAATTCACCCCTCCACTTT.

V usage is TRBV2 and J usage is TRBJ1-1, with D perhaps matching TRBD1 (6 bases). CDR1 is SNHLY, CDR2 FYNNEI, per germline. This CDR3 has 14 residues. Trimming stripped 7 bases from V and 5 bases from J, with 17 bases between. CDR3 loop: CASIGEQGRTEAFF. CDR3 bases: TGTGCCAGCATCGGAGAACAGGGCAGAACTGAAGCTTTCTTT.

The V call is TRBV12-3 or TRBV12-4, the J call TRBJ2-7; 9 bases align to TRBD1. The junction had 3 bases not matched to a gene; V was cut back by 8 bases and J by 4 bases. This CDR3 has 12 residues. The CDR3 coding sequence is TGTGCCAGCGACAGGGGGGGATACGAGCAGTACTTC. It translates to CASDRGGYEQYF.